Below are 6 T cell receptor beta chains sequenced from a single sample in a study of STAT5B mutations in CD4+ large granular lymphocyte leukemia. Clones were sequenced by immunoSEQ multiplex PCR, and TCRdb holds only the in-frame ones, with some missing. Among some 29,000 clones listed, more than 60% were seen once. Source material: CD4+ T cells from blood buffy coats. These receptors were taken from a human donor in good health.

The count of this clone is one. The V and J genes are TRBV30 and TRBJ2-7; 8 bases fit TRBD2. CDR3 length: 14 residues. Germline CDR1 GTSNPN, CDR2 SVGIG (reference sequence). V was clipped by 0 bases and J by 4 bases; unmatched bases: 5. In DNA form, the CDR3 reads TGTGCCTGGAGTGTGGCTAGCGGGTTTTACGAGCAGTACTTC. Its protein is CAWSVASGFYEQYF.

The J gene is TRBJ1-2, the V gene TRBV28; TRBD1 matches at 7 bases. The ends lost 5 bases at V and 8 bases at J; junction bases unmatched: 5. The CDR3 extends over 12 amino acids. The germline gives CDR1 MDHEN, CDR2 SYDVKM. The CDR3 bases are TGTGCCAGCAGTACGACAGGGATCGGCTACACCTTC. Its translation is CASSTTGIGYTF.

This rearrangement joins TRBV4-2 to TRBJ2-1; 8 nucleotides align to TRBD1. V gave up 2 bases and J gave up 5 bases; unmatched junction bases: 8. The CDR3 has 16 amino acids. The germline V gene has CDR1 LGHNA and CDR2 YNFKEQ. CDR3 residues: CASSQPSGTGNNEQFF. The CDR3 nucleotides are TGTGCCAGCAGCCAACCCTCCGGGACAGGAAACAATGAGCAGTTCTTC.

In its sample, this clone was seen once. This same CDR3 is encoded by further DNA sequences in the sample. This chain links TRBV6-6 with TRBJ1-6; D uncertain. V was clipped by 2 bases and J by 4 bases, with 9 bases between them. This CDR3 spans 15 amino acids. CDR1 and CDR2 from the germline V gene are MNHNY and SVGAGI (reference sequence). The CDR3: CASSYHPDYNSPLHF. As DNA, the CDR3 is TGTGCCAGCAGTTACCACCCCGATTATAATTCACCCCTCCACTTT.

This clone was counted once. The chain recombines TRBV10-1 with TRBJ2-5; tentative D call: TRBD2 (5 bases). The germline CDR1 and CDR2 sequences are WNHNN and SYGVQD (reference sequence). Between the trimmed V and J ends, which lost 5 bases and 2 bases, there was a span of 9 bases. The CDR3 is 13 amino acids. The CDR3 DNA follows: TGCGCCAGCAGTCCCGGGGAGCAAGAGACCCAGTACTTC. Protein: CASSPGEQETQYF.

The V call is TRBV30, the J call TRBJ2-7; D is ambiguous. Germline V gene lookup returns CDR1 GTSNPN and CDR2 SVGIG (reference sequence). V shed 0 bases and J shed 6 bases, with 18 bases lying between them. The CDR3 covers 15 residues. CDR3 coding DNA: TGTGCCTGGAGTGTCAGCAGCGTTCGTGCAGGCGAGCAGTACTTC. Protein product: CAWSVSSVRAGEQYF.